The 13 T cell receptor beta chains below come from one sample, sequenced in a study of T cells in tuberculosis. Assay: immunoSEQ multiplex PCR; the TCRdb copy retains only in-frame clones and omits some. Of around 30,000 clones listed, over 85% are singletons. The sample comprised PBMCs. These receptors all come from a donor between 5 and 29 years old with latent tuberculosis or without tuberculosis infection.

This rearrangement joins TRBV15 to TRBJ2-3; D perhaps matches TRBD2 (5 bases). This CDR3 is 14 amino acids long. V lost 0 bases and J lost 3, with 7 bases in between. Germline lookup yields CDR1 LNHNV and CDR2 YYDKDF (reference sequence). The DNA for the CDR3 is TGTGCCACCAGCAGAGAGGAGGAAACAGATACGCAGTATTTT. Its protein is CATSREEETDTQYF.

The rearrangement links TRBV9 to TRBJ2-5; 7 bases match TRBD2. In germline, CDR1 is SGDLS, CDR2 YYNGEE. The ends lost 0 bases at V and 2 bases at J; junction bases unmatched: 10. CDR3 size: 17 residues. The CDR3 is CASSVGITSEAQETQYF. In DNA form, the CDR3 reads TGTGCCAGCAGCGTAGGTATTACTAGCGAAGCACAAGAGACCCAGTACTTC.

J is TRBJ1-5 and V is TRBV25-1; the match to TRBD1 covers 9 bases. The CDR3 extends over 18 amino acids. The V and J ends lost 11 bases and 0 bases, in that order; junction bases with no gene match: 17. Looked up from germline, CDR1 is MGHDK and CDR2 is SYGVNS. DNA for the CDR3: TGTGCCGGACCCTTCCAGGACAGGGGAATTAATAGCAATCAGCCCCAGCATTTT. Protein product: CAGPFQDRGINSNQPQHF.

This sequence joins TRBV9 and TRBJ2-2; D is perhaps TRBD1 (6 bases). The CDR3 runs 16 residues. The V end lost 4 bases, the J end lost 6 bases, and 19 bases lay between the germline ends. Germline lookup yields CDR1 SGDLS and CDR2 YYNGEE. The CDR3 spells CASSPTVGARAGELFF. In DNA, the CDR3 is TGTGCCAGCAGCCCCACGGTGGGGGCTAGAGCCGGGGAGCTGTTTTTT.

The chain recombines TRBV5-1 with TRBJ2-1, with 7 bases lining up with TRBD1. Germline V lookup: CDR1 SGHRS, CDR2 YFSETQ. The CDR3 has 15 residues. V was clipped by 0 bases and J by 10 bases; unmatched bases: 10. The CDR3 spells CASSLVGSLQGEQFF. CDR3 coding DNA: TGCGCCAGCAGCTTGGTTGGCTCCTTACAGGGGGAGCAGTTCTTC.

V usage is TRBV4-2 and J usage is TRBJ2-7; D not resolved. Trimming cost V 7 bases and J 3 bases, with 7 bases left between them. This CDR3 region has 11 residues. The germline V gene has CDR1 LGHNA and CDR2 YNFKEQ. The CDR3 is CASMSGYEQYF. The CDR3 coding sequence is TGTGCCAGCATGTCGGGCTACGAGCAGTACTTC.

The chain recombines TRBV2 with TRBJ2-2; perhaps TRBD1 as D (5 bases). The V gene lost 6 bases and the J gene lost 4 bases, with 15 bases spanning the gap. The CDR3 length is 15 residues. Germline lookup yields CDR1 SNHLY and CDR2 FYNNEI. The CDR3 nucleotides read TGTGCCAGCAGGGGGCTCGTTCGTAGCACCGGGGAGCTGTTTTTT. Its protein is CASRGLVRSTGELFF.

This chain connects TRBV25-1 to TRBJ2-7, with D perhaps matching TRBD2 (6 bases). Trimming stripped 5 bases from V and 4 bases from J, with 12 bases between. From germline, CDR1 is MGHDK and CDR2 SYGVNS. This CDR3 contains 13 residues. The CDR3 here is CASSYMGGYEQYF. CDR3 sequence (DNA): TGTGCCAGCAGTTACATGGGGGGATACGAGCAGTACTTC.

This clone has just one count. The rearrangement uses TRBV25-1 and TRBJ2-7; 9 bases are shared with TRBD1. This CDR3 has 16 residues. Germline V lookup: CDR1 MGHDK, CDR2 SYGVNS. The trim removed 6 bases at V and 2 bases at J, leaving 11 bases unmatched. CDR3 loop: CASSEGIGTGTYEQYF. CDR3 sequence (DNA): TGTGCCAGCAGCGAGGGTATTGGGACAGGGACCTACGAGCAGTACTTC.

V and J are TRBV28 and TRBJ2-1, with TRBD2 as a possible D gene (5 bases). The germline V gene encodes CDR1 MDHEN and CDR2 SYDVKM. The CDR3 extends over 16 amino acids. V lost 3 bases and J lost 2, with 14 bases in between. DNA for the CDR3: TGTGCCAGCAGTTTTCTTTCCGCCGGGACCTACAATGAGCAGTTCTTC. Amino acid sequence: CASSFLSAGTYNEQFF.

V usage is TRBV28 and J usage is TRBJ2-7, with a weak D call TRBD2 (5 bases). The CDR3 length is 12 residues. The V end lost 2 bases, the J end lost 5 bases, and 7 bases lay between the germline ends. Germline CDR1 and CDR2: MDHEN and SYDVKM. The CDR3 DNA reads as TGTGCCAGCAGTTTAACTAGGAACGAGCAGTACTTC. Translation gives CASSLTRNEQYF.

The count of this clone is one. The rearrangement links TRBV5-1 to TRBJ2-3, with TRBD2 identical over 8 bases. This CDR3 is built from 17 residues. Germline V lookup: CDR1 SGHRS, CDR2 YFSETQ. The junction had 6 bases not matched to a gene; V was cut back by 0 bases and J by 0 bases. The CDR3 loop reads CASSLALAGQSTDTQYF. The CDR3 DNA reads TGCGCCAGCAGCTTGGCCCTAGCGGGCCAAAGCACAGATACGCAGTATTTT.

This rearrangement joins TRBV29-1 to TRBJ2-7; 8 nucleotides line up with TRBD2. The CDR3 totals 14 residues. V lost 5 bases and J lost 7; bases outside the gene matches: 13. The germline CDR1 and CDR2 sequences are SQVTM and ANQGSEA. CDR3 sequence: CSVRTSLNTGEQYF. As DNA, the CDR3 is TGCAGCGTTAGGACTAGCTTAAATACGGGAGAGCAGTACTTC.